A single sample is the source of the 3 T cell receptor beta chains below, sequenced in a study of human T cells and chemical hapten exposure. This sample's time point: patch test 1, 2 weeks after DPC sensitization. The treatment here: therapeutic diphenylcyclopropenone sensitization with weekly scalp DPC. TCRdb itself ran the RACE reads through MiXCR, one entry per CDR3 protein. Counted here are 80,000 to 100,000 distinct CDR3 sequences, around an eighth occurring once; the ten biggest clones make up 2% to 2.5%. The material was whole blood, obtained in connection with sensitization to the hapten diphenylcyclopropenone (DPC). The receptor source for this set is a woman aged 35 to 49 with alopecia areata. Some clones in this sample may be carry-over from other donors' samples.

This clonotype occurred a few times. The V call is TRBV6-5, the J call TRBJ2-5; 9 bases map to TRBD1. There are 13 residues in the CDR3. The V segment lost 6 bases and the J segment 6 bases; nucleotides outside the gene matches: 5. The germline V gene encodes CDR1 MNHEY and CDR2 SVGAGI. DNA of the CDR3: TGTGCCAGCAGCCGACAGGGGGGAAAGACCCAGTACTTC. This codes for CASSRQGGKTQYF.

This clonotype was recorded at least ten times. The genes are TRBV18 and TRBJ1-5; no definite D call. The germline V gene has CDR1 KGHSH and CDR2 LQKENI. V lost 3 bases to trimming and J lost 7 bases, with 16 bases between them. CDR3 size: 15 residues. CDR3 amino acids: CASSPPGGYEQPQHF. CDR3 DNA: TGTGCCAGCTCACCCCCGGGAGGGTACGAGCAGCCCCAGCATTTT.

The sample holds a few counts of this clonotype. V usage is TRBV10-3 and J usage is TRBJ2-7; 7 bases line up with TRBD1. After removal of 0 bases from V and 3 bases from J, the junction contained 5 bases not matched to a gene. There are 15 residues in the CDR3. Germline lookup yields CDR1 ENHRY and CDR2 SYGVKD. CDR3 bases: TGTGCCATCAGTGAGTCCCTGACAGGGAACTACGAGCAGTACTTC. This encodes CAISESLTGNYEQYF.